These 20 T cell receptor beta chains were sequenced from one sample in a study of shared T cell receptors in the human thymus. Method: immunoSEQ multiplex PCR; TCRdb's copy keeps in-frame clones and lacks some. The sample lists 700,000 or so clones; roughly 85% were seen once. This same sample was also taken into another study, of human thymus T cells.

Specimen: thymocytes. The receptor set was obtained from a girl under three years old with a congenital heart defect.

The rearrangement links TRBV9 to TRBJ2-1; 8 nucleotides agree with TRBD2. This CDR3 spans 13 amino acids. J lost 2 bases, V lost 6 bases, and 1 base had no gene match. Per the germline V gene, CDR1 is SGDLS and CDR2 is YYNGEE. The CDR3, as DNA: TGTGCCAGCAACGGGGGGGCCTACAATGAGCAGTTCTTC. It encodes CASNGGAYNEQFF. The whole variable domain, remainder taken from reference TRBV9 and TRBJ2-1, is DSGVTQTPKHLITATGQRVTLRCSPRSGDLSVYWYQQSLDQGLQFLIQYYNGEERAKGNILERFSAQQFPDLHSELNLSSLELGDSALYFCASNGGAYNEQFFGPGTRLTVL.

This chain uses TRBV7-2 with TRBJ2-4; D may be TRBD2 (6 bases). The CDR3 sequence is 18 residues long. Germline assignment: CDR1 SGHTA and CDR2 FQGNSA. The V gene lost 1 base and the J gene lost 0 bases, with 16 bases spanning the gap. The CDR3 protein is CASSLDWGGVIAKNIQYF. The CDR3 DNA reads TGTGCCAGCAGCTTAGATTGGGGCGGGGTAATAGCCAAAAACATTCAGTACTTC.

This rearrangement joins TRBV19 to TRBJ1-5; perhaps TRBD1 as D (6 bases). The V end lost 11 bases, the J end lost 7 bases, and 18 bases lay between the germline ends. Germline V CDR1 and CDR2: LNHDA, SQIVND (reference sequence). CDR3 length: 13 residues. This CDR3 reads CAGTRGPGQPQHF. The DNA for the CDR3 is TGTGCCGGAACCAGGGGTCCTGGACAGCCCCAGCATTTT.

The chain has TRBV19 and TRBJ1-1; 7 positions agree with TRBD1. The CDR3 is 16 amino acids. The trim removed 8 bases at V and 4 bases at J, leaving 16 bases unmatched. CDR1 and CDR2 (germline): LNHDA, SQIVND (reference sequence). DNA for the CDR3: TGTGCCAGTGGTTTTTCAGGGGGTAGGGAGACCACTGAAGCTTTCTTT. Protein sequence: CASGFSGGRETTEAFF.

The chain joins TRBV25-1 to TRBJ2-5, with TRBD2 as a possible D gene (6 bases). CDR3 length: 15 amino acids. Germline V gene sequence: CDR1 MGHDK, CDR2 SYGVNS. Trimming left V 1 base short and J 5 bases short, with 14 bases between. Here the CDR3 DNA reads TGTGCCAGCAGTGAATCCGACGGGGACTGGGAGACCCAGTACTTC. This translates into CASSESDGDWETQYF.

The chain employs TRBV4-3 and TRBJ1-2, with 7 bases that match TRBD1. The V gene's germline CDR1 is LGHNA and CDR2 YSLEER. The CDR3 has 16 residues. V shed 3 bases, J shed 2 bases, and the junction held 9 bases outside the gene matches. The CDR3 DNA is TGCGCCAGCAGCCACAGACACAGGGGCCTCAACTATGGCTACACCTTC. Translated, it gives CASSHRHRGLNYGYTF.

This chain joins TRBV13 and TRBJ2-5; 7 bases map to TRBD1. This CDR3 has 18 amino acids. Germline trimming cut 2 bases from V and 1 base from J; bases unmatched to any gene: 13. CDR1 PRHDT and CDR2 FYEKMQ come from the germline V gene (reference sequence). In DNA form, the CDR3 reads TGTGCCAGCAGCTTAATCTCCCAGGACAGGTCTTGCCAAGAGACCCAGTACTTC. Amino acid sequence: CASSLISQDRSCQETQYF.

In its sample, this clone was seen once. CDR3 protein: CASSGGTYSNQPQHF. The CDR3 bases are TGTGCCAGCAGCGGGGGGACTTATAGCAATCAGCCCCAGCATTTT. The chain employs TRBV9 and TRBJ1-5, with D perhaps matching TRBD1 (5 bases). This CDR3 contains 15 residues. Germline CDR1 SGDLS, CDR2 YYNGEE. Deletions cut 3 bases from V and 0 bases from J, with 10 bases between.

The V call is TRBV18, the J call TRBJ1-2, with D perhaps TRBD1 (6 bases). This CDR3 is 19 amino acids long. Germline V gene sequence: CDR1 KGHSH, CDR2 LQKENI. V lost 1 base, J lost 0 bases, and 21 bases lay in between. The CDR3: CASSPLCPGQLYSNYGYTF. CDR3 DNA sequence: TGTGCCAGCTCACCACTATGTCCCGGACAGCTCTATTCTAACTATGGCTACACCTTC.

The V gene is TRBV6-5, the J gene TRBJ2-1, with unresolved D. The CDR3 contains 14 residues. Germline V lookup: CDR1 MNHEY, CDR2 SVGAGI. With 7 bases removed from V and 0 bases from J, the gap between germline ends came to 10 bases. The CDR3 nucleotides are TGTGCCAGCACCCTACACAGCTCCTACAATGAGCAGTTCTTC. Translating it yields CASTLHSSYNEQFF.

The gene calls are TRBV7-9 and TRBJ2-7; weak D call: TRBD2 (6 bases). Germline loops: CDR1 SEHNR, CDR2 FQNEAQ (reference sequence). The V and J ends lost 11 bases and 5 bases respectively, with 13 bases between them. There are 11 residues in the CDR3. The CDR3 sequence: CAPGTGDEQYF. The CDR3 bases are TGTGCCCCCGGGACTGGGGACGAGCAGTACTTC.

The V and J genes are TRBV5-6 and TRBJ1-1, with unresolved D. The CDR3 spans 12 residues. Germline CDR1 and CDR2: SGHDT and YYEEEE. Trimming took 4 bases from V and 7 from J, leaving 11 bases between them. The CDR3 here is CASSIRQVEAFF. As DNA, the CDR3 is TGTGCCAGCAGCATACGCCAGGTTGAAGCTTTCTTT.

This chain joins TRBV2 and TRBJ2-3, with D possibly being TRBD2 (7 bases). The CDR3 extends over 15 amino acids. The germline gives CDR1 SNHLY, CDR2 FYNNEI. Trimming left V 11 bases short and J 1 base short, with 19 bases between. CDR3 DNA: TGTGCCTTACTAGGGGGGGGGCCGTGCACAGATACGCAGTATTTT. Its protein is CALLGGGPCTDTQYF.

This sequence joins TRBV2 and TRBJ1-2; D remains unclear. Germline V CDR1 and CDR2: SNHLY, FYNNEI. The V end lost 3 bases, the J end lost 4 bases, and 6 bases lay between the germline ends. CDR3 size: 12 residues. This CDR3 is CASSDRTYGYTF. The CDR3 nucleotides read TGTGCCAGCAGTGACAGAACCTATGGCTACACCTTC. The whole variable domain, remainder taken from reference TRBV2 and TRBJ1-2, is EPEVTQTPSHQVTQMGQEVILRCVPISNHLYFYWYRQILGQKVEFLVSFYNNEISEKSEIFDDQFSVERPDGSNFTLKIRSTKLEDSAMYFCASSDRTYGYTFGSGTRLTVV.

The chain couples TRBV7-9 to TRBJ1-2, with 7 positions matching TRBD1. Germline-derived CDR1 and CDR2 are SEHNR and FQNEAQ (reference sequence). The J segment lost 8 bases and the V segment lost 6 bases, leaving 12 bases of the junction unmatched. This CDR3 contains 14 residues. In DNA form, the CDR3 reads TGTGCCAGCAGGCAACCCCCCACAGGGGTCGGCTACACCTTC. Translating gives CASRQPPTGVGYTF. The full variable domain, in which reference TRBV7-9 and TRBJ1-2 provide the parts outside the CDR3, is DTGVSQNPRHKITKRGQNVTFRCDPISEHNRLYWYRQTLGQGPEFLTYFQNEAQLEKSRLLSDRFSAERPKGSFSTLEIQRTEQGDSAMYLCASRQPPTGVGYTFGSGTRLTVV.

This chain links TRBV4-3 with TRBJ2-3, with a possible D match to TRBD1 (6 bases). The CDR3 runs 19 residues. CDR1 is LGHNA, CDR2 YSLEER, per germline. V lost 0 bases to trimming and J lost 3 bases, with 22 bases between them. CDR3 in amino acids: CASSQELGRGVELTDTQYF. The CDR3 region has the DNA TGCGCCAGCAGCCAAGAGTTGGGCAGGGGTGTCGAGTTAACAGATACGCAGTATTTT.

CDR3 protein: CASSWAYGYTF. CDR3 sequence (DNA): TGTGCCAGCAGCTGGGCCTATGGCTACACCTTC. The V gene is TRBV5-4, the J gene TRBJ1-2; the D is unclear. V gave up 3 bases and J gave up 4 bases, with 4 bases separating them. The length of the CDR3 is 11 residues. CDR1 is SGHNT and CDR2 is YYREEE in the germline V gene (reference sequence).

The V and J genes are TRBV27 and TRBJ1-6; D ambiguous. The V and J ends lost 6 bases and 5 bases respectively, with 14 bases between them. This CDR3 spans 15 amino acids. CDR1 MNHEY and CDR2 SMNVEV come from the germline V gene (reference sequence). The CDR3: CASSSGGWNNSPLHF. DNA for the CDR3: TGTGCCAGCAGCTCAGGAGGCTGGAATAATTCACCCCTCCACTTT.

Only one count was recorded for this clone. The chain employs TRBV7-9 and TRBJ2-1; maybe TRBD1 (5 bases). Germline values: CDR1 SEHNR, CDR2 FQNEAQ (reference sequence). The CDR3 consists of 14 residues. The V and J ends lost 1 base and 4 bases respectively, with 8 bases between them. This chain's CDR3 is CASSLGRQYNEQFF. As DNA, the CDR3 is TGTGCCAGCAGCTTAGGCAGACAGTACAATGAGCAGTTCTTC.

J is TRBJ1-4 and V is TRBV5-1, with D hard to call. Trimming cost V 3 bases and J 8 bases, with 17 bases left between them. The germline CDR1 and CDR2 sequences are SGHRS and YFSETQ. The CDR3 has 15 residues. This chain's CDR3 is CASSSMGAIVEKLFF. CDR3 in DNA: TGCGCCAGCAGCTCGATGGGAGCGATAGTCGAAAAACTGTTTTTT.